Listed below are T cell receptor beta chains from one sample, sequenced in a study of regulatory T cells. Profiled with immunoSEQ multiplex PCR; TCRdb holds only in-frame clones, not every one. The repertoire holds almost 30,000 clones, with about nine tenths as singletons. Sample: conventional CD4+ T cells sorted from blood. Receptors originate from a person aged 18 to 30 with CD3G deficiency. CDR3s leave out the opening cysteine and the closing phenylalanine or tryptophan. Part of the rows lack a size; the others show once, few, many or a class for expanded clones.

TRBJ2-5	NA	TRBV7-9	ASSPKGTGGRETQY
TRBJ2-1	NA	TRBV10-2	ASRERSSYNEQF
TRBJ1-3	NA	TRBV18	ASSPLTGASSGNTIY
TRBJ2-7	NA	TRBV28	ASSAPAYEQY
TRBJ1-5	NA	TRBV27	ASSLSGNQPQH
TRBJ2-7	NA	TRBV11-2	ASSLQRGVSYEQY
TRBJ2-7	NA	TRBV5-1	ASSLAFTATYEQY
TRBJ2-2	once	TRBV5-1	ASSPGVITGELF
TRBJ1-1	NA	TRBV5-1	ASSLAGGNGAEAF
TRBJ2-3	NA	TRBV5-1	ASSSLDRGTDTQY
TRBJ1-3	NA	TRBV6-5	ASSYSIRGGRNTIY
TRBJ2-1	NA	TRBV13	ASSPGTSGRENEQF
TRBJ2-3	NA	TRBV19	ASRRIGTDTQY
TRBJ1-1	NA	TRBV15	ATSRDKALLKTEAF
TRBJ2-1	NA	TRBV6-1	ASRPDRYEQF
TRBJ2-7	NA	TRBV6-1	ASNTEHPYEQY
TRBJ1-5	NA	TRBV12-2	ASRLGSNFDNQPQH
TRBJ2-1	NA	TRBV5-4	ASSSPSGGAFNEQF
TRBJ1-5	NA	TRBV6-1	ASSEGIRQPQH
TRBJ1-3	NA	TRBV6-5	ASSYSRTGAGNTIY
TRBJ2-3	NA	TRBV7-7	ASRTTTSPTTDTQY
TRBJ2-1	NA	TRBV7-2	ASSLAGQGRNEQF
TRBJ2-3	NA	TRBV18	ASSPGLAGEADTQY
TRBJ2-4	NA	TRBV5-1	ASSHGLADNIQY
TRBJ1-1	few	TRBV6-5	ASSFDGSEAF
TRBJ1-1	NA	TRBV6-1	ASSVEGQITEAF
TRBJ2-6	NA	TRBV6-1	ASRGDPSGANVLT
TRBJ2-5	NA	TRBV30	AWSGPGGQETQY
TRBJ2-3	NA	TRBV25-1	ASSAVLGWDTQY
TRBJ2-5	once	TRBV5-1	ASSLISGGGETQY
TRBJ1-1	NA	TRBV18	ASSPPGEGNTEAF
TRBJ2-3	once	TRBV5-1	ASSLGVLAGGADTQY
TRBJ1-2	NA	TRBV28	ASSSLSSGYT